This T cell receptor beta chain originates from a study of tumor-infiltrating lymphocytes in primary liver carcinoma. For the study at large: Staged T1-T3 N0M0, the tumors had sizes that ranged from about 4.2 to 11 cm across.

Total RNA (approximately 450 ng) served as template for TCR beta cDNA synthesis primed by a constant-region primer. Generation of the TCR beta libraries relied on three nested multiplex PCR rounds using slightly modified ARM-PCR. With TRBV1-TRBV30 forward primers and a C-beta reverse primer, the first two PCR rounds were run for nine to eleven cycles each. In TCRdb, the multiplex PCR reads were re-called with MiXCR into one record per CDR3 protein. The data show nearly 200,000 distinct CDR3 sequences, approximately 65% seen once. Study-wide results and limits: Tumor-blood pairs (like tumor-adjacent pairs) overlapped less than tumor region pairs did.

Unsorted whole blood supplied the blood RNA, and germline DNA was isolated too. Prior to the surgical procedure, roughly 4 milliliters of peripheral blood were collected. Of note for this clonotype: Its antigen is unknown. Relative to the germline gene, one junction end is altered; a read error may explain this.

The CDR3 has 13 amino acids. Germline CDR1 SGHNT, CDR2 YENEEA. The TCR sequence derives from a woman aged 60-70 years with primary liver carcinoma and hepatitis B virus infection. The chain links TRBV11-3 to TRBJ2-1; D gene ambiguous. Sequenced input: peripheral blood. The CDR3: CPSSACSYNEQFF. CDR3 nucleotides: TGTCCCAGCAGCGCTTGCTCCTACAATGAGCAGTTCTTC.